This TCR beta chain was recovered during a study of blood T cell repertoires in COVID-19 (dated by TCRdb to 2018 to 2021). For the study in its entirety: The collaborator samples originated in the United States, Italy and Spain and spanned the acute and convalescent phases of COVID-19. The material from the prospective study consisted of cDNA or gDNA derived from T cells, B-cell-depleted T cells, or PBMCs. The dataset comprised deeply sampled blood TCRbeta repertoires from subjects exposed to, actively infected with, or recovered from COVID-19. A freely available public database, intended as a resource for researchers studying the immune response to SARS-CoV-2, is where the repertoires were released. The samples were drawn from two sources: the first 160 participants of the ongoing ImmuneRACE study, and some 1,300 subjects contributed by 6 global collaborators. The sample metadata nearly always contained a de-identified subject ID, COVID-19 status, age in years and sex. Where available, HLA class I and class II types were obtained from metadata supplied by the sample provider rather than from assay-based typing. The investigation overall reported the following: Clinical and demographic metadata were provided uncurated, with the amount varying by source and participant.

Samples from volunteer blood donors who had recovered from COVID-19 were contributed by a second Seattle source. Collaborating institutions collected whole blood in K2EDTA tubes following their own protocols. Collaborator samples were shipped for TCRbeta analysis as frozen whole blood, isolated PBMCs, or DNA extracted from either sample type. The CDR1 and CDR2 encoded by the germline V gene are SGHTA and FQGTGA. Trimming costs V 2 bases and J 7 bases, and their ends lie 18 bases apart. The CDR3 spans 15 residues, from the cysteine through the phenylalanine. Only the CDR3 portion is preserved as DNA: 45 bases, with reading frame beginning at the first base. TCRbeta CDR3 regions were amplified from genomic DNA using the immunoSEQ Assay, a bias-controlled multiplex PCR. From the authors' description of their analysis: The number of nucleated cells in each sample was estimated from the amplification of reference gene primers within the assay. Sequence reads were collapsed and filtered to measure the absolute abundance of every unique TCRbeta CDR3 rearrangement. For each sample, productive Simpson clonality was calculated as the square root of Simpson's diversity index across productive rearrangements. In TCRdb, the immuneACCESS table is reduced to in-frame sequences with V and J assigned. These tables do not hold every clone; where another copy was compared, an unresolved V gene accounts for under half, and the others remain unexplained. For V, J and clone size, that table is used; D and trimming come from the DNA. The sample table contains about 200,000 clones; only one count was recorded for around 87% of them. The ten largest clonotypes hold approximately 6.2% of the sample.

For this clone: Its antigen is not yet known. Base quality data are lacking; no much larger clone is found one base away.

The source is a man in his 60s who had recovered from COVID-19. Material for sequencing was peripheral blood. In this chain, TRBV7-3 is recombined with TRBJ2-7, with the D segment identity uncertain. The nucleotide sequence reads as follows: TGTGCCAGCAGCTTAGGCGAGGCCCCGTGGAATGAGCAGTACTTC. This sequence encodes CASSLGEAPWNEQYF.